These T cell receptor beta chains were read from a single sample in a study of blood T cell repertoires in COVID-19. Libraries were prepared by immunoSEQ multiplex PCR; TCRdb keeps only in-frame clonotypes and omits some of them. The table includes about 96,000 clones, 60% to 85% detected once. The sequenced material came from peripheral blood. These receptors all come from a man in his fifties who had recovered from COVID-19. The CDR3 runs from the conserved cysteine through the conserved F or W. The D gene is left open where the match is weak. Size is stated for part of the rows, as once, few or many counts, or as a class when the clone is expanded.

V	J	size	D	DNA	CDR3
TRBV9	TRBJ2-7	.	.	TGTGCCAGCAGCGATACTGACAGCCCGCTCTACGAGCAGTACTTC	CASSDTDSPLYEQYF
TRBV18	TRBJ1-2	.	TRBD1	TGTGCCAGCTCACCGAATTGGACAGGGAAGAAGGACTATGGCTACACCTTC	CASSPNWTGKKDYGYTF
TRBV28	TRBJ2-1	.	TRBD1	TGTGCCAGCAGTTTGCCGACAGGGGAATCCTACAATGAGCAGTTCTTC	CASSLPTGESYNEQFF
TRBV13	TRBJ2-5	.	.	TGTGCCAGCAGCTTATTCTCAGGGAAAGAGACCCAGTACTTC	CASSLFSGKETQYF
TRBV6-5	TRBJ1-4	.	TRBD1	TGTGCCAGCAGTTTCGGACAGGGCGAAACTGAAAAACTGTTTTTT	CASSFGQGETEKLFF
TRBV5-1	TRBJ2-1	.	TRBD2	TGCGCCAGCCGACAGGGAACAGCGGGGGGGCCGGGTTACAATGAGCAGTTCTTC	CASRQGTAGGPGYNEQFF
TRBV12-3/TRBV12-4	TRBJ2-7	.	.	TGTGCCAGCAGTTCTCCAAAGCGGGACGAGCAGTACTTC	CASSSPKRDEQYF
TRBV20-1	TRBJ2-1	.	.	TGCAGTGCTAGGAGGTTTGAGCAGTTCTTC	CSARRFEQFF
TRBV7-2	TRBJ2-2	.	TRBD1	TGTGCCAGCAGCGAAGGGGACAGGGGGTTAACCGGGGAGCTGTTTTTT	CASSEGDRGLTGELFF
TRBV18	TRBJ2-2	.	.	TGTGCCAGCTCACCTGAGGACACCGGGGAGCTGTTTTTT	CASSPEDTGELFF
TRBV5-1	TRBJ1-1	.	.	TGCGCCAGCAGCTTGGATGGAGTGAACACTGAAGCTTTCTTT	CASSLDGVNTEAFF
TRBV2	TRBJ2-1	few	TRBD2	TGTGCCAGCAGCCCGGGACTAGCGGGGGGTTATGAGCAGTTCTTC	CASSPGLAGGYEQFF
TRBV10-3	TRBJ2-1	few	.	TGTGCCATAGGACACGGGTACAATGAGCAGTTCTTC	CAIGHGYNEQFF
TRBV5-8	TRBJ2-1	.	TRBD2	TGTGCCAGCAGCTTGTATGGCGGGGGGGCTAATGAGCAGTTCTTC	CASSLYGGGANEQFF
TRBV5-1	TRBJ1-1	.	.	TGCGCCAGCAGCTTCTCGACAGCGAACACTGAAGCTTTCTTT	CASSFSTANTEAFF
TRBV19	TRBJ2-3	.	TRBD1	TGTGCCTCAAGACAGGGGAAAACAGATACGCAGTATTTT	CASRQGKTDTQYF
TRBV5-5	TRBJ2-1	.	TRBD2	TGTGCCAGCAGCTATTTAAGGGCTAGCGGGGGGAATACATATGAGCAGTTCTTC	CASSYLRASGGNTYEQFF
TRBV19	TRBJ1-1	.	TRBD1	TGTGCCAGTAGTATAGGGAAGGGGGCCGGAAACACTGAAGCTTTCTTT	CASSIGKGAGNTEAFF
TRBV6-5	TRBJ2-1	few	.	TGTGCCAGCAGTTGGGAACAGGGAAGCTACAATGAGCAGTTCTTC	CASSWEQGSYNEQFF
TRBV10-3	TRBJ1-1	.	.	TGTGCCATCAGTGATCCACTAGGATATGAAGCTTTCTTT	CAISDPLGYEAFF